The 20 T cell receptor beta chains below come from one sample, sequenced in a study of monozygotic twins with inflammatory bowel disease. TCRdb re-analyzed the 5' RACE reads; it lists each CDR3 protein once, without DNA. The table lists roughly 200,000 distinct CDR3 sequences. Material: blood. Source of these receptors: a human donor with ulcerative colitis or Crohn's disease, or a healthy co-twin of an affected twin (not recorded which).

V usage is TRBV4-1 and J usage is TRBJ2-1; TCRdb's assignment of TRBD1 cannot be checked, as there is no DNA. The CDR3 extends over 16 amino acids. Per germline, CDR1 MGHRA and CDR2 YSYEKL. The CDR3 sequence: CASSQDAPAPGAEQFF.

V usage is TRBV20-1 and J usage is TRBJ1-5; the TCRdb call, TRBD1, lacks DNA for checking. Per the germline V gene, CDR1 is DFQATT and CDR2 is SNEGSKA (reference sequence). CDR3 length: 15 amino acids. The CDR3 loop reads CSAPGGTGRGQPQHF.

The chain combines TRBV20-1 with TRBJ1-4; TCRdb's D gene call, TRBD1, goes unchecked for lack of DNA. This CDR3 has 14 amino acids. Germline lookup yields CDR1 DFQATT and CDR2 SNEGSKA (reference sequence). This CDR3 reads CSARTTGNSEKLFF.

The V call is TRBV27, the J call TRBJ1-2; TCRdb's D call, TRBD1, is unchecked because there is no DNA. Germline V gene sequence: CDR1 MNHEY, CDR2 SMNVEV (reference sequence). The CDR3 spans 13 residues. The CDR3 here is CASSSTGERGYTF.

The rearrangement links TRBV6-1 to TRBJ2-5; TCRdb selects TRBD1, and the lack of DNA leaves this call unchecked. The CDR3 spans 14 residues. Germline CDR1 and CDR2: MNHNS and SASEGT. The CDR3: CATRDRQSGETQYF.

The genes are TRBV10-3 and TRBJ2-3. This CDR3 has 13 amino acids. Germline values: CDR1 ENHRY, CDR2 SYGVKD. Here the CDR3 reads CAISEPGTDTQYF.

The CDR3 region is CASSFVQGGSEQFF. The rearrangement uses TRBV7-2 and TRBJ2-1; TCRdb's D call of TRBD1 is untestable without DNA. The CDR3 has 14 residues. Germline V lookup: CDR1 SGHTA, CDR2 FQGNSA.

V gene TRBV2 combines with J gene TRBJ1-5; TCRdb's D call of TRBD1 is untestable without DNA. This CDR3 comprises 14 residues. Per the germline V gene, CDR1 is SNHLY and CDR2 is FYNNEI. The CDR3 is CASSWTGGNQPQHF.

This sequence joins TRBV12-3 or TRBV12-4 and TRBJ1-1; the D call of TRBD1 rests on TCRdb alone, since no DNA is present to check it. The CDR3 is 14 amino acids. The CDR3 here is CASSSGQGSTEAFF.

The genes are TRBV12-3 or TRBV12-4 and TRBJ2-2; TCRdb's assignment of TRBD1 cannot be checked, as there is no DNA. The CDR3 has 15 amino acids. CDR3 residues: CASSLTGVATGELFF.

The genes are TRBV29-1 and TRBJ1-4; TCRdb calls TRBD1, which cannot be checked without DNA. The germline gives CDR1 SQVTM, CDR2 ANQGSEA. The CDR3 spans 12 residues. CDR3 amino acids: CSVLTVNEKLFF.

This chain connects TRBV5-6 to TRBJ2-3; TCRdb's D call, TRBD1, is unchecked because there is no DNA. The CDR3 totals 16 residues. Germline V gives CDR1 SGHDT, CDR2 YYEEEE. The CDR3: CASILGRDTGTDTQYF.

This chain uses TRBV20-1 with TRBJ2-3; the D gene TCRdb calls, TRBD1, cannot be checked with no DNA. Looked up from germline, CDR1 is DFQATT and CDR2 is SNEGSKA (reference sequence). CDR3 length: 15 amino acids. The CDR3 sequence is CSARDPRGVADTQYF.

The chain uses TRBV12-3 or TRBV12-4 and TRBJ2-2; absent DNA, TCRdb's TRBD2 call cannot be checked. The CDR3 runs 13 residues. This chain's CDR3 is CASSAQRLGELFF.

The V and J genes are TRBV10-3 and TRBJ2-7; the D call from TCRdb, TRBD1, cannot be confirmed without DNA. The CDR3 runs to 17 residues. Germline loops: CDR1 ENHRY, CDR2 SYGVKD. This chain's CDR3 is CAISGPKDRVDPYEQYF.

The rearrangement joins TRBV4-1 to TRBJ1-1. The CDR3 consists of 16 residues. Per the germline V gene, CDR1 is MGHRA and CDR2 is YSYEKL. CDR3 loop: CASSQGVGMGYTEAFF.

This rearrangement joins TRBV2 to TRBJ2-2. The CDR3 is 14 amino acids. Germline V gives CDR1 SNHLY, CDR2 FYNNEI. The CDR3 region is CASSNVPNTGELFF.

The chain's CDR3 is CASSQQGAGEQFF. V and J are TRBV12-3 or TRBV12-4 and TRBJ2-1; TCRdb lists TRBD1, though no DNA is available to test this call. The CDR3 is made up of 13 amino acids.

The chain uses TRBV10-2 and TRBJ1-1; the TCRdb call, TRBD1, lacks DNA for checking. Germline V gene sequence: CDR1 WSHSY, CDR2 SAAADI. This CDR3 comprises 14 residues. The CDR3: CASTKTGMNTEAFF.

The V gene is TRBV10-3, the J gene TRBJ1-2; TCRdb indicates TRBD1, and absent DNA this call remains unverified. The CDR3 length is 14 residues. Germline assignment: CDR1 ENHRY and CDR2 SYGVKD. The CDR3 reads CAINPGQSNYGYTF.